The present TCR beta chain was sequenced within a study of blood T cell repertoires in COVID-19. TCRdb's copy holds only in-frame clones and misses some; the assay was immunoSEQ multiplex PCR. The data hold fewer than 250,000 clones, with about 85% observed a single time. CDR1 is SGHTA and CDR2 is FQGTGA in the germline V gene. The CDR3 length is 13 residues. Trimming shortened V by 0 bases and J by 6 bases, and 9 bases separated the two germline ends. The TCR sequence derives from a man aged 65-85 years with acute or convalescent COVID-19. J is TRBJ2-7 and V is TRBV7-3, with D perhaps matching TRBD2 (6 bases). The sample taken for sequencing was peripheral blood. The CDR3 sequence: CASSLTQGGEQYF. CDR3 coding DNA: TGTGCCAGCAGCTTAACGCAGGGAGGCGAGCAGTACTTC. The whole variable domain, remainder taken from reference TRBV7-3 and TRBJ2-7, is GAGVSQTPSNKVTEKGKYVELRCDPISGHTALYWYRQSLGQGPEFLIYFQGTGAADDSGLPNDRFFAVRPEGSVSTLKIQRTERGDSAVYLCASSLTQGGEQYFGPGTRLTVT.